The rows below give T cell receptor beta chains drawn from one sample of a study of T cells after yellow fever vaccination. Using its own MiXCR run on the 5' RACE reads, TCRdb lists one record per CDR3 protein. The sample lists under 400,000 distinct CDR3 sequences, around a tenth occurring once. This material consisted of PBMCs, taken on the day of the first yellow fever vaccination. These receptors were obtained from a man between 18 and 35 years old who received the YFV17D yellow fever vaccine. Each CDR3 is given with its conserved first and last residue. D genes are given only for firm matches. The size entry is marked missing in some rows and otherwise reads once, few, many or a size class.

v_gene	d_gene	abundance	j_gene	CDR3nt	CDR3aa
TRBV7-2	TRBD1	few	TRBJ1-4	TGTGCCAGCAGCTTGACAGGGAGCAAGGAAAAACTGTTTTTT	CASSLTGSKEKLFF
TRBV27	NA	few	TRBJ1-1	TGTGCCAGCAGTTTCGCCGGGGCCTTCTCGGTTAAGAACACTGAAGCTTTCTTT	CASSFAGAFSVKNTEAFF
TRBV29-1	TRBD1	few	TRBJ2-2	TGCAGCGCCGGACAGGGAGCGAACACCGGGGAGCTGTTTTTT	CSAGQGANTGELFF
TRBV6-5	NA	NA	TRBJ1-1	TGTGCCAGCAGTTACGATAGGGATATCGAAGCTTTCTTT	CASSYDRDIEAFF
TRBV5-1	TRBD2	many	TRBJ2-3	TGCGCCAGCAGCTACAAGCGGGGGGGCCTCTCAGATACGCAGTATTTT	CASSYKRGGLSDTQYF
TRBV7-2	TRBD1	many	TRBJ1-5	TGTGCCAGCAGCAAACAGGGGGTGGGTCAGCCCCAGCATTTT	CASSKQGVGQPQHF
TRBV6-5	TRBD1	NA	TRBJ2-2	TGTGCCACCGGGACAGATAACACCGGGGAGCTGTTTTTT	CATGTDNTGELFF
TRBV5-1	TRBD1	many	TRBJ2-4	TGCGCCAGCAGCTTGGATCCGACAGGGACGGTCAAAAACATTCAGTACTTC	CASSLDPTGTVKNIQYF
TRBV6-5	NA	many	TRBJ2-1	TGTGCCAGCAGTCACCCCTCTGAGTACGGGGCTGAGCAGTTCTTC	CASSHPSEYGAEQFF
TRBV2	NA	NA	TRBJ2-1	TGTGCCAGCAGTGTCCTAAAAGTGTATGAGCAGTTCTTC	CASSVLKVYEQFF
TRBV4-2	TRBD2	few	TRBJ2-3	TGTGCCAGCAGCCAGGACGGACTAGCGGGGGGCACAGATACGCAGTATTTT	CASSQDGLAGGTDTQYF
TRBV6-5	NA	few	TRBJ1-5	TGTGCCAGCAGTTTAGGCCCCAGCTCGGGGTTGGGCAATCAGCCCCAGCATTTT	CASSLGPSSGLGNQPQHF
TRBV9	TRBD2	few	TRBJ2-3	TGTGCCAGCAGCGAGAGCGGGGGGTACACAGATACGCAGTATTTT	CASSESGGYTDTQYF
TRBV7-8	NA	NA	TRBJ2-6	TGTGCCAGCAACTACGTAGTAGCGGCCAACGTCCTGACTTTC	CASNYVVAANVLTF
TRBV7-8	NA	few	TRBJ1-1	TGTGCCAGCAGCTTCAACCTCAGGGGAAGTGGCGAAGCTTTCTTT	CASSFNLRGSGEAFF
TRBV11-2	TRBD1	NA	TRBJ1-2	TGTGGCAGCAGCTTAGTGGGGGGACAGGGGAGCTCGAACTATGGCTACACCTTC	CGSSLVGGQGSSNYGYTF
TRBV7-2	NA	NA	TRBJ2-1	TGTGCCAGCAGCTTAGCCCCAGGGAACAATGAGCAGTTCTTC	CASSLAPGNNEQFF
TRBV5-4	NA	few	TRBJ2-4	TGTGCCAGCAGCTTGGAAGGGGAAGTGGACATTCAGTACTTC	CASSLEGEVDIQYF
TRBV7-3	TRBD2	NA	TRBJ2-3	TGTGCCAGCAGCTTAGTTAGCGGGGGCCCTCAGTATTTT	CASSLVSGGPQYF
TRBV6-2/TRBV6-3	TRBD1	NA	TRBJ2-1	TGTGCCAGCAGTTACTCAGCGACAGGGGGGTACAATGAGCAGTTCTTC	CASSYSATGGYNEQFF
TRBV12-3/TRBV12-4	NA	many	TRBJ1-5	TGTGCCAGCAGTCCAAGCACGCGGGGTCAGCCCCAGCATTTT	CASSPSTRGQPQHF
TRBV3-1	NA	NA	TRBJ2-1	TGTGCCAGCAGCCAAGATTTGAGGGGGCAGTTCTTC	CASSQDLRGQFF
TRBV24-1	NA	NA	TRBJ2-1	TGTGCCACCAGTGATAGTGACGGAGCCTCCTACAATGAGCAGTTCTTC	CATSDSDGASYNEQFF
TRBV5-1	NA	many	TRBJ2-5	TGCGCCAGCAGGCACGGGGGCCAAGAGACCCAGTACTTC	CASRHGGQETQYF
TRBV20-1	TRBD2	NA	TRBJ2-3	TGCAGTGCTAGCAAGCGGGGGGTCACAGATACGCAGTATTTT	CSASKRGVTDTQYF
TRBV5-6	TRBD2	NA	TRBJ2-2	TGTGCCAGCAGCTTGCTGGGTCAGACGGGACTAGCGGCCGGGGAGCTGTTTTTT	CASSLLGQTGLAAGELFF
TRBV9	TRBD2	few	TRBJ2-1	TGTGCCAGCAGCGTAGAAAGGCTAGCGGGGGGGAGCTCCTACAATGAGCAGTTCTTC	CASSVERLAGGSSYNEQFF
TRBV11-1	NA	NA	TRBJ2-1	TGTGCCAGCAGCTATAACCTAGGGGGGGTCTCGAAGTTAGGCTACAATGAGCAGTTCTTC	CASSYNLGGVSKLGYNEQFF
TRBV11-1	NA	NA	TRBJ2-3	TGTGCCAGCAGCCCACCAATTGGGGTCACAGATACGCAGTATTTT	CASSPPIGVTDTQYF
TRBV12-3/TRBV12-4	NA	NA	TRBJ1-6	TGTGCCAGCACCCGAGAATCAGGACGCCTCCACTTT	CASTRESGRLHF
TRBV5-1	NA	NA	TRBJ2-1	TGCGCCAGCAGCTTGGACGTGTCCGGGGGTAAAGGGTTCTTC	CASSLDVSGGKGFF
TRBV7-2	NA	NA	TRBJ2-4	TGTGCCAGCAGCTTAAAGTTCGGTGGGTCGGCCAAAAACATTCAGTACTTC	CASSLKFGGSAKNIQYF
TRBV6-2/TRBV6-3	NA	NA	TRBJ2-2	TGTGCCAGCCGAGGGGACATCGGAAACACCGGGGAGCTGTTTTTT	CASRGDIGNTGELFF
TRBV20-1	NA	NA	TRBJ2-6	TGCAGTGCTAGAGGAAACTCTGGGGCCAACGTCCTGACTTTC	CSARGNSGANVLTF
TRBV6-1	NA	NA	TRBJ1-3	TGTGCCAGCAGTGTCCACGAGCGGATAGGCACCATATATTTT	CASSVHERIGTIYF
TRBV4-2	NA	NA	TRBJ2-2	TGTGCCAGCAGCCAAAGGATCATGGGCACCGGGGAGCTGTTTTTT	CASSQRIMGTGELFF
TRBV12-3/TRBV12-4	TRBD2	many	TRBJ2-1	TGTGCCAGCAGTTTTGGACTAGCGGGGAGTAATGAGCAGTTCTTC	CASSFGLAGSNEQFF
TRBV7-2	NA	few	TRBJ2-2	TGTGCCAGCAGCTTACGGTGGGGAACGAACACCGGGGAGCTGTTTTTT	CASSLRWGTNTGELFF
TRBV11-2	TRBD1	few	TRBJ2-3	TGTGCCAGCGGAGAGGGGGCGCGCACAGATACGCAGTATTTT	CASGEGARTDTQYF
TRBV4-2	TRBD1	NA	TRBJ1-1	TGTGCCAGCAGCCAAGGTCAGACAGGGACGAACACTGAAGCTTTCTTT	CASSQGQTGTNTEAFF
TRBV11-2	TRBD2	NA	TRBJ2-5	TGTGCCAGCAGCTTAGACGGGTTTGGAGCGGGGCAAGAGACCCAGTACTTC	CASSLDGFGAGQETQYF
TRBV5-1	NA	few	TRBJ2-3	TGCGCCAGCAGCTTTTCAGGGGGGTCAACAGATACGCAGTATTTT	CASSFSGGSTDTQYF
TRBV21-1	NA	many	TRBJ1-2	TGTGCCAGCAGCGAGGCCGATGGCTACACCTTC	CASSEADGYTF
TRBV2	NA	NA	TRBJ2-3	TGTGCCAGCAGTGAAGCGGGTGGGCCTACAGATACGCAGTATTTT	CASSEAGGPTDTQYF
TRBV20-1	NA	few	TRBJ2-7	TGCAGTGCTATAGGGCAGTTCGACGAGCAGTACTTC	CSAIGQFDEQYF
TRBV27	TRBD1	many	TRBJ2-1	TGTGCCAGCAGTTTTTCCCCAGGGGGCCAGAGGAATGAGCAGTTCTTC	CASSFSPGGQRNEQFF
TRBV12-3/TRBV12-4	NA	few	TRBJ2-3	TGTGCCAGCAGTTTAGCTTTCGGGGGCACGATATTGGCTAGCACAGATACGCAGTATTTT	CASSLAFGGTILASTDTQYF
TRBV27	NA	few	TRBJ2-7	TGTGCCAGCAGTTCCCGGTCACGCTCCTACGAGCAGTACTTC	CASSSRSRSYEQYF
TRBV11-1	NA	few	TRBJ1-3	TGTGCCAGCAACGCGGCCCAGCCGAGTTACGACTCTGGAAACACCATATATTTT	CASNAAQPSYDSGNTIYF
TRBV6-1	NA	NA	TRBJ1-6	TGTGCCAGCAGTATAATAGGGAGCAATTCACCCCTCCACTTT	CASSIIGSNSPLHF
TRBV5-4	NA	few	TRBJ1-1	TGTGCCAGCAGCCCCTTGGGGAGTGAGCACACTGAAGCTTTCTTT	CASSPLGSEHTEAFF
TRBV10-3	NA	few	TRBJ1-2	TGTGCCATCAGTGAGAGGCCGATCGATGGCTACACCTTC	CAISERPIDGYTF
TRBV20-1	NA	NA	TRBJ2-2	TGCAGTGCTAGCTCGGGAAGGGACACCGGGGAGCTGTTTTTT	CSASSGRDTGELFF
TRBV7-2	NA	NA	TRBJ2-3	TGTGCCAGCAGATATACTTTATCAGGGTCAGATACGCAGTATTTT	CASRYTLSGSDTQYF
TRBV20-1	TRBD1	NA	TRBJ2-1	TGCAGTGCCAGGGGACAGGGAGAGCAGTTCTTC	CSARGQGEQFF
TRBV29-1	NA	NA	TRBJ2-4	TGCAGCGTTGTGGTCAGGGGAAGACGGAACATTCAGTACTTC	CSVVVRGRRNIQYF
TRBV20-1	NA	NA	TRBJ2-1	TGCAGTGCTAGAGATCCGAGGGGTCGCACCTACAATGAGCAGTTCTTC	CSARDPRGRTYNEQFF
TRBV5-1	NA	NA	TRBJ1-1	TGCGCCAGCAAAGGGGTGAGCACTGAAGCTTTCTTT	CASKGVSTEAFF
TRBV10-2	NA	NA	TRBJ1-2	TGCGCCAGCAGTGAGTCGCGATATGGCTACACCTTC	CASSESRYGYTF
TRBV11-2	TRBD1	NA	TRBJ1-3	TGTGCCAGCAGCTCGACAGGGGCCGGCGGAAACACCATATATTTT	CASSSTGAGGNTIYF